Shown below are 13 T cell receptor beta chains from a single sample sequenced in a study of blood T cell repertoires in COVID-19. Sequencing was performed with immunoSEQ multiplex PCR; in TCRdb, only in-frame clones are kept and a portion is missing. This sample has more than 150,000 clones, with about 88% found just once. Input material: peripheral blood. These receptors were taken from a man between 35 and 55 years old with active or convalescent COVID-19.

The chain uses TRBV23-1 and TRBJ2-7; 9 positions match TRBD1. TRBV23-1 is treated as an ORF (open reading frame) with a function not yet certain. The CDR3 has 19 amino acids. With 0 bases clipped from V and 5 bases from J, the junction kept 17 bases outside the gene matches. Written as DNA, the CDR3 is TGCGCCAGCAGTCAATCGAAACAGGGGGCGCGGGTGGATCTCCACGAGCAGTACTTC. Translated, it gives CASSQSKQGARVDLHEQYF.

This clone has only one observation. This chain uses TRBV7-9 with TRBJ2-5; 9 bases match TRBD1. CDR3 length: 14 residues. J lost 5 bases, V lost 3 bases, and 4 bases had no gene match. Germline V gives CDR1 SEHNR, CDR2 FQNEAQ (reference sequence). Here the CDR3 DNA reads TGTGCCAGCAGCTTTACAGGGGGCGGGGAGACCCAGTACTTC. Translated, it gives CASSFTGGGETQYF.

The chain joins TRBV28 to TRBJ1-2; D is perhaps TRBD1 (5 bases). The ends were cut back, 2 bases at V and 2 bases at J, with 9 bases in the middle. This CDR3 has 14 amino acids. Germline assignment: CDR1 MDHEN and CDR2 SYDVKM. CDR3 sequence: CASSLGAQNYGYTF. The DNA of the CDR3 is TGTGCCAGCAGTTTAGGGGCGCAAAACTATGGCTACACCTTC.

The CDR3 is CASSTRRDRGLGNGYTF. The CDR3 DNA reads as TGTGCCAGCAGCACCCGCCGGGACAGGGGGCTCGGAAACGGCTACACCTTC. The rearrangement uses TRBV9 and TRBJ1-2, with 12 bases matching TRBD1. The CDR3 has 17 amino acids. Germline trimming cut 4 bases from V and 8 bases from J; bases unmatched to any gene: 15. Looked up from germline, CDR1 is SGDLS and CDR2 is YYNGEE.

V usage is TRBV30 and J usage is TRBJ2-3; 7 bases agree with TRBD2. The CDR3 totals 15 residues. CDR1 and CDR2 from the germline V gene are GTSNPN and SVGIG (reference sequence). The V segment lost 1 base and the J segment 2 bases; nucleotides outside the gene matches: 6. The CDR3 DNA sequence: TGTGCCTGGAGTGCACTAGCGACATACACAGATACGCAGTATTTT. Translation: CAWSALATYTDTQYF.

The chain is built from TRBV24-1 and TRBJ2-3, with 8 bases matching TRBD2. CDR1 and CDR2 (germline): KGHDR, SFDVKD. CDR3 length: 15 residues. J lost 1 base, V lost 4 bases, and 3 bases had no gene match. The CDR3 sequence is CATSEPGGGTDTQYF. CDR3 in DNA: TGTGCCACCAGTGAACCGGGGGGGGGCACAGATACGCAGTATTTT.

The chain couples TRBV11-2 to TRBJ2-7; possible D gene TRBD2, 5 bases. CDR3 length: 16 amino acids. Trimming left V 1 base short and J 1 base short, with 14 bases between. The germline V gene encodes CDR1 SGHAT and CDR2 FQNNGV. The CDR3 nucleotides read TGTGCCAGCAGCTTAGGTAGGACTCGCGGGTCCTACGAGCAGTACTTC. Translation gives CASSLGRTRGSYEQYF.

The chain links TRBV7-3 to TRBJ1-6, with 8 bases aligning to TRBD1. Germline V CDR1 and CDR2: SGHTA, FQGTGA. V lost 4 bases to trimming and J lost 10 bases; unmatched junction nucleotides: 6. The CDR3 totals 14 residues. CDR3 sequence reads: CASSSGQAGSPLHF. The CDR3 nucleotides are TGTGCCAGCAGCTCGGGACAGGCAGGATCACCCCTCCACTTT.

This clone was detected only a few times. The CDR3 DNA follows: TGTGCCAGCAGGGACAATCTCCCGAACACTGAAGCTTTCTTT. It yields the protein CASRDNLPNTEAFF. The chain combines TRBV6-5 with TRBJ1-1; D possibly corresponds to TRBD1 (5 bases). Trimming pared 6 bases from V and 1 base from J, leaving 12 bases between. The CDR3 spans 14 residues. CDR1 and CDR2 from the germline V gene are MNHEY and SVGAGI.

CDR3 bases: TGTGCCAGTAGTGCGGGGGGAAACACTGAAGCTTTCTTT. Amino acid sequence: CASSAGGNTEAFF. This chain connects TRBV19 to TRBJ1-1, with a possible D match to TRBD1 (5 bases). Trimming removed 5 bases at V and 2 bases at J, with 9 bases between. The CDR3 consists of 13 residues. Per germline, CDR1 LNHDA and CDR2 SQIVND (reference sequence).

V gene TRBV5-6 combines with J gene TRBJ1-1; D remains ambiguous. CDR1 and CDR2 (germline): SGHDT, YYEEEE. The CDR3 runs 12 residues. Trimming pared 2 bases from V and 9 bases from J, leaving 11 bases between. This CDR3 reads CASSFMQSKAFF. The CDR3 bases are TGTGCCAGCAGCTTTATGCAGTCCAAAGCTTTCTTT.

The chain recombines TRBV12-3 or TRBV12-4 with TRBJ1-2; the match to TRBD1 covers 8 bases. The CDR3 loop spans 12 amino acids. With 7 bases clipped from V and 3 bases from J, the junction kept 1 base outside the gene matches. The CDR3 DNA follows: TGTGCCAGCAAGGACAGGGACTATGGCTACACCTTC. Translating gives CASKDRDYGYTF.

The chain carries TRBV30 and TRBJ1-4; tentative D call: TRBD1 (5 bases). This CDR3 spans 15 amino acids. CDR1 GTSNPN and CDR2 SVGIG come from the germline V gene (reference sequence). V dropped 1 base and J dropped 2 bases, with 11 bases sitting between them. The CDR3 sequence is CAWSAGITTNEKLFF. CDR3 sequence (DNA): TGTGCCTGGAGTGCAGGGATTACGACTAATGAAAAACTGTTTTTT.